This TCR beta chain came from a study of beta chain features in type 1 diabetes. Study conclusions and caveats: Whether TCRB rearrangement is influenced by HLA type went unresolved here. Significant though moderate, a shortening of TCRB CDR3s appeared in all four CD4+ subsets of Type 1 diabetes patients.

The V segment lost 6 bases and the J segment 2 bases; nucleotides outside the gene matches: 3. CDR3 length: 14 amino acids. The V gene's germline CDR1 is MNHEY and CDR2 SMNVEV (reference sequence). Every participating donor gave one draw, a heparinised blood sample averaging around 100 mL. This clone was detected only a few times. Its antigen is unknown. TCRB transcripts that were expressed got sequenced, as all of the isolated RNA had been reverse transcribed. Clones were sequenced by immunoSEQ multiplex PCR, and TCRdb holds only the in-frame ones, with some missing. The data show about 660,000 clones, more than 13% seen once.

The clonotype comes from a young man with type 1 diabetes. Sequenced sample: naive CD4+ T cells from blood. V is TRBV27 and J is TRBJ2-7; 11 bases fit TRBD2. As DNA, the CDR3 is TGTGCCAGCAGCTTACTAGCGGGGGCCTACGAGCAGTACTTC. Translation: CASSLLAGAYEQYF.